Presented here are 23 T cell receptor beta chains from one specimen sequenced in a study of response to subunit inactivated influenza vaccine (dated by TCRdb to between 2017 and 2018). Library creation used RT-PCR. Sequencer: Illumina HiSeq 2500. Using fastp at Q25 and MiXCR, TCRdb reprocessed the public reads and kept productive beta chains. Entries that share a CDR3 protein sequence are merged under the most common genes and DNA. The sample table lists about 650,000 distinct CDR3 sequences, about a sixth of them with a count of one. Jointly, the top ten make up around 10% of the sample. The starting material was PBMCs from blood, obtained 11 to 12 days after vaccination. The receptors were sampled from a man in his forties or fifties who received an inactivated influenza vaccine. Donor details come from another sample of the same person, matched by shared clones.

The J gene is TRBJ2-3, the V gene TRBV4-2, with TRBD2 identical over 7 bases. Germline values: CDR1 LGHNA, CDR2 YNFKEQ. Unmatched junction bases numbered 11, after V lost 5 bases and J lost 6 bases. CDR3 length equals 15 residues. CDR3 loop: CASSAIKRDVDTQYF. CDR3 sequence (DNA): TGTGCCAGCAGCGCGATCAAGCGGGACGTTGATACGCAGTATTTT.

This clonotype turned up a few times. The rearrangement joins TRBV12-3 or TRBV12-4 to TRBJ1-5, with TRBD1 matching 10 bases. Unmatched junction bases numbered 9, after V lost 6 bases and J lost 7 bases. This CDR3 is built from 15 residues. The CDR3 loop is CASRSDRGSRQPQHF. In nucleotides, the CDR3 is TGTGCCAGCAGGTCGGACAGGGGGAGTCGGCAGCCCCAGCATTTT.

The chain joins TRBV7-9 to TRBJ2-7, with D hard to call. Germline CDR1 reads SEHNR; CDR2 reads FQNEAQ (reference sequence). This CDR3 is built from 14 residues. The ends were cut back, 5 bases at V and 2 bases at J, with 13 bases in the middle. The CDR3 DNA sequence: TGTGCCAGCAGCCCCCGGACGCCAACCTACGAGCAGTACTTC. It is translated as CASSPRTPTYEQYF.

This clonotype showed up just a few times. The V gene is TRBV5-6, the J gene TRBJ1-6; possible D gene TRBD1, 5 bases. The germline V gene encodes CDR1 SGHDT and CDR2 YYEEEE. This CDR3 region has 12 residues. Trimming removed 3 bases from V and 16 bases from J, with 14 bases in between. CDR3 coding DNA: TGTGCCAGCAGCTGGGGGGAACACCGACTCCACTTT. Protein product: CASSWGEHRLHF.

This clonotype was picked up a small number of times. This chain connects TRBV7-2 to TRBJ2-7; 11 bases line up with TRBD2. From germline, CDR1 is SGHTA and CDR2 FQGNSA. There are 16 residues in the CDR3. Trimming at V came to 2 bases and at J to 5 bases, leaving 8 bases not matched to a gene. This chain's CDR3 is CASSLSRLAGGDEQYF. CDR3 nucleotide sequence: TGTGCCAGCAGCTTAAGTCGGCTAGCGGGAGGTGACGAGCAGTACTTC.

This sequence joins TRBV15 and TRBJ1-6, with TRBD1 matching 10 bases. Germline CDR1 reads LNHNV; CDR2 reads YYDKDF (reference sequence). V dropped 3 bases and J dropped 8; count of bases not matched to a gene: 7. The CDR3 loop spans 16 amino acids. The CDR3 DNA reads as TGTGCCACCAGCAGGACAGGGGGCGTTGTGGATTCACCCCTCCACTTT. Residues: CATSRTGGVVDSPLHF.

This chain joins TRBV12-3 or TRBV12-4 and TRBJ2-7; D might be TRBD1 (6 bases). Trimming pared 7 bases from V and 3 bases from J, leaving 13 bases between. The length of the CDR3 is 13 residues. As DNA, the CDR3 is TGTGCCAGCACTAAAACAGGGATCTACGAGCAGTACTTC. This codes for CASTKTGIYEQYF.

CDR3 loop: CASSSTSGTVGTQYF. The CDR3 DNA reads TGTGCCAGCAGCTCAACTAGCGGGACGGTTGGAACGCAGTATTTT. The chain employs TRBV7-2 and TRBJ2-3, with 10 nucleotides matching TRBD2. V lost 4 bases and J lost 9; bases outside the gene matches: 10. This CDR3 is built from 15 residues. The germline gives CDR1 SGHTA, CDR2 FQGNSA.

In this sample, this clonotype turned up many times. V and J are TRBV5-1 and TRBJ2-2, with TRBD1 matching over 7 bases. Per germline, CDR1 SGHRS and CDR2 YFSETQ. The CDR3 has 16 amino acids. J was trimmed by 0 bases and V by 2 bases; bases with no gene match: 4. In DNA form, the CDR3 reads TGCGCCAGCAGCTTTTCTCAGGGGGCGAACACCGGGGAGCTGTTTTTT. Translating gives CASSFSQGANTGELFF.

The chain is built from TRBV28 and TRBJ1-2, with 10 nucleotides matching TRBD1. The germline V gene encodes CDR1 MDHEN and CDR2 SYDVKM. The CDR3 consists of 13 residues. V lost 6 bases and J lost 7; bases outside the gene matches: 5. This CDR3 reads CASRYRDRGGYTF. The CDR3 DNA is TGTGCCAGCAGATACCGGGACAGGGGTGGCTACACCTTC.

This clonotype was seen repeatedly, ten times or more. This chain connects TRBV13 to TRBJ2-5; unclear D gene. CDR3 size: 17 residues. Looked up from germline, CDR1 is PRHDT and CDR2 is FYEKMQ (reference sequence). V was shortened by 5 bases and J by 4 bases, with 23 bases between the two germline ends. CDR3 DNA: TGTGCCAGCAGCATCCGATACCGGGCCTATGTGGCAGAGACCCAGTACTTC. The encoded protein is CASSIRYRAYVAETQYF. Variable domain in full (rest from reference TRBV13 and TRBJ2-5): AAGVIQSPRHLIKEKRETATLKCYPIPRHDTVYWYQQGPGQDPQFLISFYEKMQSDKGSIPDRFSAQQFSDYHSELNMSSLELGDSALYFCASSIRYRAYVAETQYFGPGTRLLVL.

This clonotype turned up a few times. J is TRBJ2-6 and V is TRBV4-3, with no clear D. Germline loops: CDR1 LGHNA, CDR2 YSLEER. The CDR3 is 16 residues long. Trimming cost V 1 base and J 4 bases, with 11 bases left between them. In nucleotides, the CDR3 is TGCGCCAGCAGCCAAGTGCGTAGTTCCGGGGCCAACGTCCTGACTTTC. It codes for CASSQVRSSGANVLTF.

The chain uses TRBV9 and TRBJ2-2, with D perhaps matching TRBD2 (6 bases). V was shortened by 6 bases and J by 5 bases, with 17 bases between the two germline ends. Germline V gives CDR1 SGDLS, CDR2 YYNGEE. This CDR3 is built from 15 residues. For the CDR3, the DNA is TGTGCCAGCAATAAGGTAGCGGCACAAACCGGGGAGCTGTTTTTT. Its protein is CASNKVAAQTGELFF.

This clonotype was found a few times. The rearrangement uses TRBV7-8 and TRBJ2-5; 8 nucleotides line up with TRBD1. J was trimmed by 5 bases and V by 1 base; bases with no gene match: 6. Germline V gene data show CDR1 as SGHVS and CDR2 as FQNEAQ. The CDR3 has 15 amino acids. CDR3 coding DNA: TGTGCCAGCAGCTTAGGGGCAGGGGGCTTGGAGACCCAGTACTTC. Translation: CASSLGAGGLETQYF.

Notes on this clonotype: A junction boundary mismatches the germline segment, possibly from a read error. The CDR3 loop reads CASSQAQRGPNTGELFF. The CDR3 region has the DNA TGTGCCAGCAGTCAAGCCCAGCGGGGACCGAACACCGGGGAGCTGTTTTTT. The V and J genes are TRBV3-1 and TRBJ2-2, with TRBD2 matching over 7 bases. CDR1 and CDR2 (germline): LGHDT, YNNKEL (reference sequence). The CDR3 length is 17 residues.

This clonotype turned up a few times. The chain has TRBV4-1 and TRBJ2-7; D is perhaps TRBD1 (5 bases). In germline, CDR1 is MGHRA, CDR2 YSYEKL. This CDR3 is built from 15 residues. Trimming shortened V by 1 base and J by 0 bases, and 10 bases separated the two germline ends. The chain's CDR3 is CASSQGRVTSYEQYF. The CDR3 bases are TGCGCCAGCAGCCAAGGCAGGGTTACCTCCTACGAGCAGTACTTC.

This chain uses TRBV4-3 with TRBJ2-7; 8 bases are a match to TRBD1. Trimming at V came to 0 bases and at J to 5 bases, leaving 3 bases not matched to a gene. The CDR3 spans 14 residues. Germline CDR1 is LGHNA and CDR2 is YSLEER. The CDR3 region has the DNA TGCGCCAGCAGCCAAGAAGTCAGGGGGCACGAGCAGTACTTC. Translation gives CASSQEVRGHEQYF.

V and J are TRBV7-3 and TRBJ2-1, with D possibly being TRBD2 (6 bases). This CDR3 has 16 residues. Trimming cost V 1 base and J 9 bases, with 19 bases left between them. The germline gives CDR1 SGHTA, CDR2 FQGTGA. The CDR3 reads CASSLNAAGTQSEQFF. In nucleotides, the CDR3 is TGTGCCAGCAGCTTAAATGCCGCAGGGACTCAGAGTGAGCAGTTCTTC.

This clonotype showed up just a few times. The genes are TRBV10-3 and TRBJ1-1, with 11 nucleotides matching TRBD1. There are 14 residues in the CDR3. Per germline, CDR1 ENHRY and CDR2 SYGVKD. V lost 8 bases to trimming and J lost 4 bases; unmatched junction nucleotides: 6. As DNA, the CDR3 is TGTGCCATCGGGGACAGGGGGATGGGCACTGAAGCTTTCTTT. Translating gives CAIGDRGMGTEAFF.

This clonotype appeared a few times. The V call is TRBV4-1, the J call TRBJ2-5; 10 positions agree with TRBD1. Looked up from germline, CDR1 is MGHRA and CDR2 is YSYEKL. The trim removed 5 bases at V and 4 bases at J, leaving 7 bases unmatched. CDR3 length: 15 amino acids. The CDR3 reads CASSEGQGTRETQYF. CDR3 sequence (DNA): TGCGCCAGCAGCGAGGGACAGGGGACGCGAGAGACCCAGTACTTC.

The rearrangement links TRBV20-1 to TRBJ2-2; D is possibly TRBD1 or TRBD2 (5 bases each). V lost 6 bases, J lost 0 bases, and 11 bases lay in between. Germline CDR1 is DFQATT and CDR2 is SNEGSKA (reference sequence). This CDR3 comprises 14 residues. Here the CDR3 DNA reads TGCAGTGCCCGGGACCTTTCGAACACCGGGGAGCTGTTTTTT. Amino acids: CSARDLSNTGELFF.

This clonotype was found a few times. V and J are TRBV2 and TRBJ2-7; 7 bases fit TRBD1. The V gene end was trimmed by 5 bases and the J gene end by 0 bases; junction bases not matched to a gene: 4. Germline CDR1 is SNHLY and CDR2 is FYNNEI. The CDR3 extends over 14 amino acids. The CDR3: CASSKDRPSYEQYF. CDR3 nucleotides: TGTGCCAGCAGTAAGGACAGGCCCTCCTACGAGCAGTACTTC. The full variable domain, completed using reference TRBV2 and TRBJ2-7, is EPEVTQTPSHQVTQMGQEVILRCVPISNHLYFYWYRQILGQKVEFLVSFYNNEISEKSEIFDDQFSVERPDGSNFTLKIRSTKLEDSAMYFCASSKDRPSYEQYFGPGTRLTVT.

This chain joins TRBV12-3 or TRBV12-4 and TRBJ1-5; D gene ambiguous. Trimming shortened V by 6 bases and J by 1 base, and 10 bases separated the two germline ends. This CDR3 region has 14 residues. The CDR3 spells CASRGGGSNQPQHF. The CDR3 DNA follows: TGTGCCAGCAGAGGTGGAGGGAGCAATCAGCCCCAGCATTTT.